This paragraph reports one T cell receptor (beta chain). All of the isolated RNA was reverse transcribed, so expressed TCRB transcripts were sequenced. Here immunoSEQ multiplex PCR was the method, and the copy in TCRdb shows in-frame clones only, minus some. The sample lists hundreds of thousands of clones, under 20% seen once, with 0.02% to 0.025% in the top ten. The data are from a study of beta chain features in type 1 diabetes. A heparinised blood draw that averaged roughly 110 mL was obtained once from each donor. The sample taken for sequencing was naive CD4+ T cells from blood. The receptor was derived from a young woman in good health.

The CDR3 DNA reads as TGCGCCAGCAGCCAACCCGGGAGAGCCTCCTACGAGCAGTACTTC. This encodes CASSQPGRASYEQYF. The chain is built from TRBV4-1 and TRBJ2-7; D might be TRBD2 (6 bases). This CDR3 has 15 residues. From germline, CDR1 is MGHRA and CDR2 YSYEKL. The V and J ends lost 2 bases and 0 bases respectively, with 11 bases between them.